This is a list of T cell receptor beta chains from one sample in a study of cytomegalovirus exposure and HLA in healthy donors. The repertoire was sequenced with immunoSEQ multiplex PCR; TCRdb's copy has only in-frame clones and lacks some. This table has approximately 120,000 clones, 60% to 80% appearing once. Input material: PBMCs. The receptor set was obtained from a human donor in good health. Both conserved end residues are trimmed from each CDR3.

TRBV5-4	TRBJ2-7	ASSFSGNEQY
TRBV10-1	TRBJ2-3	ASSELRESVTQY
TRBV13	TRBJ2-6	ASSFRSSGANVLT
TRBV27	TRBJ1-1	ASSTRSFGTGFDTEAF
TRBV20-1	TRBJ2-3	SANPRDTQY
TRBV10-1	TRBJ2-3	ASNGLAGGQGTQY
TRBV10-1	TRBJ1-1	ASSEWMDSATEAF
TRBV28	TRBJ1-4	ASSSGTGYEKLF
TRBV29-1	TRBJ2-2	SVEMDWAGEHTGELF
TRBV2	TRBJ2-7	ASSERKTRD
TRBV4-2	TRBJ1-3	ASSQRESGQAGNTIY
TRBV5-1	TRBJ2-7	ASSVAGTDYEQY
TRBV2	TRBJ1-5	ASRAQAIGNQPQH
TRBV10-3	TRBJ2-1	AISGGLAGGYEQF
TRBV7-8	TRBJ1-3	ASSKNTGQYSGNTIY
TRBV14	TRBJ2-5	ASSQRMYQETQY
TRBV18	TRBJ1-5	ASSLTEYNQPQH
TRBV30	TRBJ1-1	ASADRAGS
TRBV6-1	TRBJ2-2	AFGGQGDTGELF
TRBV5-6	TRBJ1-4	ASSDRGTGEKLF
TRBV27	TRBJ1-4	ASSRIQGNKGEKLF
TRBV5-4	TRBJ2-7	ASSLELAGGYEQY
TRBV5-1	TRBJ2-7	ASGSGQGAYEQY
TRBV4-1	TRBJ1-4	ASSRQRTATNEKLF
TRBV6-1	TRBJ1-6	ASSGGVFNSPLH
TRBV7-2	TRBJ1-1	ASSKEGYTEAF
TRBV12-5	TRBJ1-3	ASGLVGAEGIGNTIY
TRBV27	TRBJ2-7	ASKGTSGGEIYEQY